A selection of T cell receptor beta chains follows, all from one sample in a study of T cell repertoires in cytomegalovirus infection. Their antigens are not known. TCRdb recomputed calls from the reads with MiXCR, one row per CDR3 protein. The sample contains over 45,000 distinct CDR3 sequences, around 20% of which appear only once. Material: CD8+ T cells from cultured PBMCs, obtained from culture after CMV antigen stimulation. The receptors originated from a human donor in good health (CMV status not recorded). Some clones in this sample may be carry-over from other donors' samples. Both conserved end residues are part of each CDR3. D genes are given only for firm matches. Clone size appears in some rows only: once, few, many, or a class for an expanded clone.

clone size,J gene,D gene,V gene,CDR3 DNA,CDR3 protein
-,TRBJ2-7,TRBD1,TRBV7-1,TGTGCCAGCAGCACGCGGACAGGGGGGACCTACGAGCAGTACTTC,CASSTRTGGTYEQYF
few,TRBJ2-1,TRBD2,TRBV7-6,TGTGCCAGCAGCTTCACTAGCGGAGACAATGAGCAGTTCTTC,CASSFTSGDNEQFF
medium-sized,TRBJ2-7,-,TRBV7-2,TGTGCCAGCAGCGCAAACCGTGGGGGGCAGACCTACGAGCAGTACTTC,CASSANRGGQTYEQYF
-,TRBJ1-2,-,TRBV7-6,TGTGCCAGCAGCTTAGCGGGCTATGGCTACACCTTC,CASSLAGYGYTF
-,TRBJ1-4,TRBD1,TRBV7-2,TGTGCCAGCAGCTCAAACAGGGGGGCAACTAATGAAAAACTGTTTTTT,CASSSNRGATNEKLFF
few,TRBJ2-5,TRBD1,TRBV7-9,TGTGCCAGCAGCCTCCTGGTAGGGGGCGGTGAGACCCAGTACTTC,CASSLLVGGGETQYF
-,TRBJ1-1,TRBD1,TRBV6-1,TGTGCCAGCAGCCAAAGCCGGGACAGGGGGGGGGTGAACACTGAAGCTTTCTTT,CASSQSRDRGGVNTEAFF
-,TRBJ1-5,TRBD1,TRBV24-1,TGTGCCACCAGTGAAGGGGGCAGTGACAATCAGCCCCAGCATTTT,CATSEGGSDNQPQHF
many,TRBJ2-1,-,TRBV9,TGTGCCAGCAGCGTAGGGGTAGGCTCCTACAATGAGCAGTTCTTC,CASSVGVGSYNEQFF
few,TRBJ1-1,-,TRBV6-5,TGTGCCAGCAGGGATAGCATGAACACTGAAGCTTTCTTT,CASRDSMNTEAFF
few,TRBJ1-1,-,TRBV11-2,TGTGCCAGCAGTCCGGGACATAAGAACACTGAAGCTTTCTTT,CASSPGHKNTEAFF
once,TRBJ1-1,-,TRBV6-6,TGTGCCAGCAGCCCCGGATGGACTGAAGCTTTCTTT,CASSPGWTEAFF
-,TRBJ1-5,-,TRBV2,TGTGCCACCCGAAAAGTTGACGGGAACCAGCCCCAGCATTTT,CATRKVDGNQPQHF
few,TRBJ1-2,-,TRBV7-8,TGTGCCAGCAGCTTCGGCGGAATATCTAACTATGGCTACACCTTC,CASSFGGISNYGYTF
many,TRBJ2-1,TRBD1,TRBV7-9,TGTGCCAGCAGCTTAGCGTCTAGCAGGGGGTACAATGAGCAGTTCTTC,CASSLASSRGYNEQFF
-,TRBJ2-2,TRBD1,TRBV27,TGTGCCAGCAGTCAAAGACAGGGAACCGGGGAGCTGTTTTTT,CASSQRQGTGELFF
-,TRBJ1-5,-,TRBV7-8,TGTGCCAGCAGCTTGGACGTGAGGACAGGCAATCAGCCCCAGCATTTT,CASSLDVRTGNQPQHF
-,TRBJ2-7,TRBD2,TRBV28,TGTGCCAGCAACCGTAGCGGGCGCTACGAGCAGTACTTC,CASNRSGRYEQYF
-,TRBJ1-4,TRBD1,TRBV28,TGTGCCAGCAGTTTTCTCTCAGGGGGCCTTGTTCAAAAACTGTTTTTT,CASSFLSGGLVQKLFF
few,TRBJ1-1,-,TRBV7-8,TGTGCCAGCACCCGGGGGCCTATGGCTTTCTTT,CASTRGPMAFF
-,TRBJ1-6,-,TRBV27,TGTGCCAGCAGTCCACTGGGGGGCTCACCCCTCCACTTT,CASSPLGGSPLHF
few,TRBJ2-4,TRBD1,TRBV27,TGTGCCAGCAGTTTACCAGGGGGCATTCAGTACTTC,CASSLPGGIQYF
-,TRBJ1-3,-,TRBV4-3,TGCGCCAGCAGCCAAGATAAACAGGGCTCTGGAAACACCATATATTTT,CASSQDKQGSGNTIYF
-,TRBJ2-7,-,TRBV10-3,TGTGCCATCAGTGAGACTGGAAGCCCGGAGCAGTACTTC,CAISETGSPEQYF
-,TRBJ1-1,-,TRBV5-1,TGCGCCAGCAGCGCCGGCCGGACAGTGAGGGGCACTGAAGCTTTCTTT,CASSAGRTVRGTEAFF
-,TRBJ2-1,-,TRBV7-2,TGTGCCAGCAGCTTAGCGCCTAGCAGCTCCTACAATGAGCAGTTCTTC,CASSLAPSSSYNEQFF
many,TRBJ2-1,TRBD2,TRBV4-1,TGCGCCAGCAGCCCAGTTGGAGGACTAGCAAGTCATGAGCAGTTCTTC,CASSPVGGLASHEQFF
many,TRBJ2-5,-,TRBV13,TGTGCCAGCAGCTTAAAGGGGGGGGGCCGAGAGACCCAGTACTTC,CASSLKGGGRETQYF
-,TRBJ1-2,TRBD1,TRBV7-9,TGTGCCAGCGGCACATGGGACAGGGTCATTAAAGACTATGGCTACACCTTC,CASGTWDRVIKDYGYTF